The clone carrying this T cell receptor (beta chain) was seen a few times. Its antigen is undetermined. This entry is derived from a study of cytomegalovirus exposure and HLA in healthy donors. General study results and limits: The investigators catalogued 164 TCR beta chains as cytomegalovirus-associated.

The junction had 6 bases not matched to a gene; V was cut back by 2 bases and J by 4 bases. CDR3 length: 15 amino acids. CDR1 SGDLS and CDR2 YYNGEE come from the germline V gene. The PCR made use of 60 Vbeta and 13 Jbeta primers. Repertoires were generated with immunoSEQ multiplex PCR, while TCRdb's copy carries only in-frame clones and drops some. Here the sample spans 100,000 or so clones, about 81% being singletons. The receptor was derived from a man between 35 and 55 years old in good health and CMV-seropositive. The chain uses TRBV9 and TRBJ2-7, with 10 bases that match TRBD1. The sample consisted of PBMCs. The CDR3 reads CASSVAGTGVYEQYF. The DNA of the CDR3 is TGTGCCAGCAGCGTGGCCGGGACAGGGGTTTACGAGCAGTACTTC.